The clone carrying this T cell receptor (beta chain) was seen ten or more times. Antigen unknown. This specimen belongs to a study of blood T cells in healthy people across ages. General study findings and limits: Estimates based on one million T cells were treated as lower bounds. With age, beta diversity per million T cells declined roughly linearly, significantly by around 43.

The amount of total RNA extracted per sample was at least 6 micrograms. A second PCR, run for roughly 7 to 12 cycles, used a sample-barcoded 5' primer plus a J-beta primer mix. Template switching added a 12-random-nucleotide identifier to every cDNA molecule. TCRdb fed the 5' RACE reads into MiXCR, producing one record per CDR3 protein. The sample shows 550,000 to 750,000 distinct CDR3 sequences, approximately 21% of them seen only once. Germline V gene lookup returns CDR1 SGHRS and CDR2 YFSETQ. Unmatched junction bases numbered 12, after V lost 3 bases and J lost 3 bases. The CDR3 runs 17 residues. The chain links TRBV5-1 to TRBJ2-5; 9 positions match TRBD1. The specimen was blood. This clonotype originated in a man aged 70-80 years in good health. Here the CDR3 DNA reads TGCGCCAGCAGCTCGGGAATGGCTGGGACAGGGAAAGAGACCCAGTACTTC. Its translation is CASSSGMAGTGKETQYF.